This T cell receptor (beta chain) derives from a study of T cells after posttransplantation cyclophosphamide. Study-level points and caveats: Donor CD8+ memory clones often dominated recipient blood repertoires at later times. Recipient CMV seropositivity and CMV reactivation strongly tracked TRB clonality.

Cyclophosphamide on days +3 and +4 followed busulfan-fludarabine conditioning and a marrow graft. The CDR3 contains 21 residues. Germline-derived CDR1 and CDR2 are SGHTA and FQGNSA. Deletions cut 0 bases from V and 4 bases from J, with 30 bases between. The protocol was immunoSEQ multiplex PCR, while the TCRdb copy is restricted to in-frame clones and leaves out a portion. The sample consists of 5,000 to 6,500 clones, roughly 75% of them appearing once. About this clone: As yet, its antigen is unknown.

This TCR was sampled from a male patient between 60 and 69 years old who received an allogeneic stem cell transplant from an unrelated donor, was CMV-positive, and had no GVHD. Some T cells may be the graft donor's. The sequencing here drew on PBMCs, taken after allogeneic stem cell transplant with posttransplant cyclophosphamide. V and J are TRBV7-2 and TRBJ2-5; tentative D call: TRBD2 (6 bases). CDR3 DNA: TGTGCCAGCAGCTTAGCGCAAATAGCCCGGGGTGTATTTATGGAGGGAGAGACCCAGTACTTC. It yields the protein CASSLAQIARGVFMEGETQYF.